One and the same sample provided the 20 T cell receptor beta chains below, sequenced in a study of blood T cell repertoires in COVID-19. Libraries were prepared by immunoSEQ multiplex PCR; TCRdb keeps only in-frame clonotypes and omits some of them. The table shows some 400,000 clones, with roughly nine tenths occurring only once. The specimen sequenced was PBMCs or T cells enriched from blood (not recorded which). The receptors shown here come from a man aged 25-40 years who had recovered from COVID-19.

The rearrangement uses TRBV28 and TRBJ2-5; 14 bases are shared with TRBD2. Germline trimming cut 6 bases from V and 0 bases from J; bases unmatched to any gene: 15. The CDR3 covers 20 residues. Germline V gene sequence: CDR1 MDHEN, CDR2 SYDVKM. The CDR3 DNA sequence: TGTGCCAGCAGCTCAATCGGGACTAGCGGGAGATGGGGGCACCAAGAGACCCAGTACTTC. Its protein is CASSSIGTSGRWGHQETQYF.

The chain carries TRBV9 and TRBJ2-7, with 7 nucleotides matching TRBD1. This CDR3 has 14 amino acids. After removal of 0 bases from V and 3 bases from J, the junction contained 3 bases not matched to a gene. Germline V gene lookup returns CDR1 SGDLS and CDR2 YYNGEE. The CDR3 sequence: CASSVGQGDYEQYF. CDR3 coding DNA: TGTGCCAGCAGCGTAGGACAGGGCGACTACGAGCAGTACTTC.

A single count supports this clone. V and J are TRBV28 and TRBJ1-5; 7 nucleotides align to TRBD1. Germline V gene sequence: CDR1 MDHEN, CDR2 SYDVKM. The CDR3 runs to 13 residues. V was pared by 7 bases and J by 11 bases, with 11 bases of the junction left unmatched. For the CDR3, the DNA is TGTGCCAGCATCAGTACAGGGGATTCGTCCCAGCATTTT. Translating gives CASISTGDSSQHF.

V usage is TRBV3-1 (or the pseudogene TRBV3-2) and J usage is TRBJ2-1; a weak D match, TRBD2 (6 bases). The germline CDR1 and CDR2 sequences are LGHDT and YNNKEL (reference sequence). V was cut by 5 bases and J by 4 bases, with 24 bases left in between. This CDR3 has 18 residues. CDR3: CASSCPILGSTGYNEQFF. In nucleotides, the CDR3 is TGTGCCAGCAGCTGTCCAATTCTCGGGAGTACGGGATACAATGAGCAGTTCTTC.

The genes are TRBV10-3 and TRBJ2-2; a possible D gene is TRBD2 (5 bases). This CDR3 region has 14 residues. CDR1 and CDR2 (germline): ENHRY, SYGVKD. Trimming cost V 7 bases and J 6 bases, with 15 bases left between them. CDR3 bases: TGTGCCATCACGGGAAACAAGAGGGCCGGGGAGCTGTTTTTT. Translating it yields CAITGNKRAGELFF.

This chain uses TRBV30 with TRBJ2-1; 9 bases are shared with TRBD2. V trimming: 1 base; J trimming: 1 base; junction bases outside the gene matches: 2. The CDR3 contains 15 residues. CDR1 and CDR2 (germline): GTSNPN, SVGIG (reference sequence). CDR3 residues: CAWSDSGSSYNEQFF. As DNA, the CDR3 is TGTGCCTGGAGTGATAGCGGGAGTTCCTACAATGAGCAGTTCTTC.

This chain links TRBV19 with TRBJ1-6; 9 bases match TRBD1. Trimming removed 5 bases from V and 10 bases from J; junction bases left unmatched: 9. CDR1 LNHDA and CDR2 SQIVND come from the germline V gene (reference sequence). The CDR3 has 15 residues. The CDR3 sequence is CASSDFGTGRSPLHF. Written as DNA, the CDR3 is TGTGCCAGTAGTGATTTCGGGACAGGGAGGTCACCCCTCCACTTT.

DNA of the CDR3: TGTGCCAGCAGCCAAGTAGGTTCGAGCGCTGAAGCTTTCTTT. It translates to CASSQVGSSAEAFF. The chain has TRBV4-2 and TRBJ1-1; no reliable D call. Trimming stripped 1 base from V and 6 bases from J, with 12 bases between. CDR1 LGHNA and CDR2 YNFKEQ come from the germline V gene. This CDR3 contains 14 residues.

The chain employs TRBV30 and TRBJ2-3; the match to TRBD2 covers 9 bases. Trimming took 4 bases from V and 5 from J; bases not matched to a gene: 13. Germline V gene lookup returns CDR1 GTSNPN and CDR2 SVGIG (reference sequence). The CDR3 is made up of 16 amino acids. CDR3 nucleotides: TGTGCCTGGACCCCGGGACTAGCAAGAGTGGGAGATACGCAGTATTTT. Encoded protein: CAWTPGLARVGDTQYF.

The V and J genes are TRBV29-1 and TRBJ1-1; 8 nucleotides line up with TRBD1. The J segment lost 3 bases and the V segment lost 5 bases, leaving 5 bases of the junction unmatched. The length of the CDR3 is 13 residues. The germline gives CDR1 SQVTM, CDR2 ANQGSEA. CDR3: CSVRRGRDTEAFF. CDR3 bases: TGCAGCGTTCGCAGGGGGCGAGACACTGAAGCTTTCTTT.

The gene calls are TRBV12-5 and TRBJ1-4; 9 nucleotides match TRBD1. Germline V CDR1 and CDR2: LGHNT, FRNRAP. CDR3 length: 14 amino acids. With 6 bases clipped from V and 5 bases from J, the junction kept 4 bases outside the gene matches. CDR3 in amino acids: CASGSGTGNEKLFF. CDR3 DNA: TGTGCTAGTGGATCCGGGACAGGGAATGAAAAACTGTTTTTT.

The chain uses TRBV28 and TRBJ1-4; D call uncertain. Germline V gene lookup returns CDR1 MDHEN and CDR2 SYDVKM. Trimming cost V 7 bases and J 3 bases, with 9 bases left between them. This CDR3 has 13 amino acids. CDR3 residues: CASIRGPNEKLFF. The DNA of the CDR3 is TGTGCCAGCATTCGAGGGCCTAATGAAAAACTGTTTTTT.

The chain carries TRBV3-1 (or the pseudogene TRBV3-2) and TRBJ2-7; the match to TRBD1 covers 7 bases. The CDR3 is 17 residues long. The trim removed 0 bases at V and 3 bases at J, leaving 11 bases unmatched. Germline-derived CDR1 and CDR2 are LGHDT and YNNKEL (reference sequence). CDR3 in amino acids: CASSQDRLGRGNYEQYF. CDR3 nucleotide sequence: TGTGCCAGCAGCCAAGATAGGCTGGGCAGGGGGAACTACGAGCAGTACTTC.

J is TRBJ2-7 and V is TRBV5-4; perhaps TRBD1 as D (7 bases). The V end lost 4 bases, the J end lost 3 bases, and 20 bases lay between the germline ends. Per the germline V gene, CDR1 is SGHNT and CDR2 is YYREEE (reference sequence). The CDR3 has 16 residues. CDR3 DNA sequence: TGTGCCAGCAGCGGGGGGACCGGGACAGCGTACTACGAGCAGTACTTC. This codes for CASSGGTGTAYYEQYF.

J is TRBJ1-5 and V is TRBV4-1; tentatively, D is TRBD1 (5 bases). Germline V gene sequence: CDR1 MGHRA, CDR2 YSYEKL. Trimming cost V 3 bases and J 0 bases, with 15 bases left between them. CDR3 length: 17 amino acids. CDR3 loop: CASSQDIDSYSNQPQHF. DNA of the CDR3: TGCGCCAGCAGCCAGGACATAGACAGTTATAGCAATCAGCCCCAGCATTTT.

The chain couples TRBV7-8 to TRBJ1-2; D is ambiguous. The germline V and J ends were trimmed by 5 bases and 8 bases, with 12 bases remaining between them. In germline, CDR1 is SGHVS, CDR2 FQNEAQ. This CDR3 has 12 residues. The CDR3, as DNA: TGTGCCAGCAGCCCCCCAAGAGGGGGCTACACCTTC. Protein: CASSPPRGGYTF.

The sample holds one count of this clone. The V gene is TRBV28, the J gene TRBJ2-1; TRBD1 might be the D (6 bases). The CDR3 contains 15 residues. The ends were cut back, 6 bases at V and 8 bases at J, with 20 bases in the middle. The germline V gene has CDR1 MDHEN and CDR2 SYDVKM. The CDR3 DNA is TGTGCCAGCAGCGCCCGGGACAACCGCCGAGATGAGCAGTTCTTC. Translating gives CASSARDNRRDEQFF.

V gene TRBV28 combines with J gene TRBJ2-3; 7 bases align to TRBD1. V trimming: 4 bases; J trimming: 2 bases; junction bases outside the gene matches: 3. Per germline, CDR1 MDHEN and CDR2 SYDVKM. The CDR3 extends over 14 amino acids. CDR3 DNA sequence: TGTGCCAGCAGTTCGGGACAGCTCACAGATACGCAGTATTTT. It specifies CASSSGQLTDTQYF.

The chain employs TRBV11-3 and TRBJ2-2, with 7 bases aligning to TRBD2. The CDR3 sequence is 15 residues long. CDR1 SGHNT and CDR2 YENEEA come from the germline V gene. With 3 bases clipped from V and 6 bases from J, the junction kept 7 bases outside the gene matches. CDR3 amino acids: CASSLVGGPSGELFF. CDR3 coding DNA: TGTGCCAGCAGCTTGGTGGGAGGGCCCTCCGGGGAGCTGTTTTTT.

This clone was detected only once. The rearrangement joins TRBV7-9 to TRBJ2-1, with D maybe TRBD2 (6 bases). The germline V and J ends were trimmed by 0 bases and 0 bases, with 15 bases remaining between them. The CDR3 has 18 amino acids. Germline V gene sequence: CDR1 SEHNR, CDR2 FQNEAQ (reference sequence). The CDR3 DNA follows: TGTGCCAGCAGCTTAGCGGGGAAGGGGAGGCTCTCCTACAATGAGCAGTTCTTC. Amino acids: CASSLAGKGRLSYNEQFF. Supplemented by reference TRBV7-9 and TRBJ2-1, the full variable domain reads DTGVSQNPRHKITKRGQNVTFRCDPISEHNRLYWYRQTLGQGPEFLTYFQNEAQLEKSRLLSDRFSAERPKGSFSTLEIQRTEQGDSAMYLCASSLAGKGRLSYNEQFFGPGTRLTVL.